Detailed here is one TCR beta chain. Its antigen is undetermined. A much larger clone differs by one base, so this may be a read error. The data derive from a study of blood T cells in healthy people across ages. CDR1 is MNHEY, CDR2 SVGEGT, per germline. The CDR3 contains 14 residues. The V and J ends lost 2 bases and 6 bases respectively, with 12 bases between them. Study findings and constraints: Naive T cell percentage showed a strong correlation with the diversity of TCR beta. Long-lived donors exceeded aged donors in naive CD4+ cells and diversity. Leaving the PBMCs unsorted stopped any conclusive comparison of naive versus antigen-experienced cells.

Through a sample-barcoded 5' primer and a J-beta primer mix, a second PCR was run for about 6 to 11 cycles. A minimum of 2.5 million CDR3-containing paired-end reads was obtained for each sample. A single record per CDR3 protein comes from TCRdb applying MiXCR to the 5' RACE reads. Here the sample spans hundreds of thousands of distinct CDR3 sequences, roughly 60% being singletons. Sequences were obtained from blood. The source of this sequence is a young man in good health. The rearrangement joins TRBV6-2 or TRBV6-3 to TRBJ2-3; unclear D gene. Here the CDR3 reads CASSYDAIRDTQYF. CDR3 DNA sequence: TGTGCCAGCAGTTACGATGCGATCCGGGATACGCAGTATTTT.